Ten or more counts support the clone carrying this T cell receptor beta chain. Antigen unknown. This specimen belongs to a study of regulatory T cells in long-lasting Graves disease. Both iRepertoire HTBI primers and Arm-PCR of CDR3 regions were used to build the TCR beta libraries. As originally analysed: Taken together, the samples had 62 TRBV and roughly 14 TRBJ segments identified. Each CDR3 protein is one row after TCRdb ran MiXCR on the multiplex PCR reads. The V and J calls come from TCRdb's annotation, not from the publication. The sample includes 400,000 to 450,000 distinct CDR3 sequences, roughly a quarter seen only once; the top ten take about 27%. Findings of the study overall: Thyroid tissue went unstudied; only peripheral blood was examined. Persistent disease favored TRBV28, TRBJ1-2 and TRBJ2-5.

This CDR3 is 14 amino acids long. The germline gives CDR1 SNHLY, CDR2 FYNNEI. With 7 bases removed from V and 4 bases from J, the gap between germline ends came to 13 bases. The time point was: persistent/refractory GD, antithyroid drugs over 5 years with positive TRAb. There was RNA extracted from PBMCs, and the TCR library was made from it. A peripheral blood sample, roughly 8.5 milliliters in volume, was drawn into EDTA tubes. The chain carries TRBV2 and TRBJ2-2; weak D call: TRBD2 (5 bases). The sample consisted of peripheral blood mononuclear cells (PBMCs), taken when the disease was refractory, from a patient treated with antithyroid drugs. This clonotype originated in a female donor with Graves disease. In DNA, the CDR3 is TGTGCCAGCATATTTTCGGGGTTCACCGGGGAGCTGTTTTTT. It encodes CASIFSGFTGELFF.